One sample yielded the 10 T cell receptor beta chains listed below, sequenced in a study of blood T cell repertoires in COVID-19. Sequencing used immunoSEQ multiplex PCR; TCRdb keeps in-frame clones, though not all of them. This table holds approximately 260,000 clones, roughly 90% found once. The sequencing sample was made of peripheral blood. The receptors come from a woman aged 55-69 years with COVID-19, enrolled during active disease.

V usage is TRBV10-3 and J usage is TRBJ1-2, with D unresolved. The CDR3 sequence is 16 residues long. V was cut by 0 bases and J by 5 bases, with 16 bases left in between. Germline CDR1 and CDR2: ENHRY and SYGVKD. CDR3 loop: CAISESRSMQVYGYTF. The CDR3 DNA follows: TGTGCCATCAGTGAGTCACGGTCTATGCAGGTGTATGGCTACACCTTC.

The gene calls are TRBV6-5 and TRBJ1-1; maybe TRBD1 (6 bases). V was pared by 6 bases and J by 0 bases, with 14 bases between. This CDR3 region has 15 residues. CDR1 MNHEY and CDR2 SVGAGI come from the germline V gene. The DNA of the CDR3 is TGTGCCAGCAGGGCTCTACAGGGACTGAACACTGAAGCTTTCTTT. It codes for CASRALQGLNTEAFF.

This sequence joins TRBV6-6 and TRBJ2-4; 7 positions match TRBD1. With V trimmed by 5 bases and J by 1 base, 2 bases remained unmatched. The CDR3 is 14 residues long. Germline V gives CDR1 MNHNY, CDR2 SVGAGI (reference sequence). The DNA for the CDR3 is TGTGCCAGCAGTACAGGGGTGGCCAAAAACATTCAGTACTTC. The encoded protein is CASSTGVAKNIQYF.

This rearrangement joins TRBV5-1 to TRBJ2-1; D ambiguous. Germline values: CDR1 SGHRS, CDR2 YFSETQ. V was trimmed by 0 bases and J by 7 bases, leaving 14 bases between them. The CDR3 totals 15 residues. The DNA for the CDR3 is TGCGCCAGCAGCTTGGTTGCAGGCCCTGGGAATGAGCAGTTCTTC. Protein sequence: CASSLVAGPGNEQFF.

This chain joins TRBV4-1 and TRBJ1-1; D is ambiguous. The CDR3 runs to 14 residues. The germline V and J ends were trimmed by 1 base and 7 bases, with 13 bases remaining between them. Germline loops: CDR1 MGHRA, CDR2 YSYEKL. In DNA, the CDR3 is TGCGCCAGCAGCCAAGTAGTAGGGAGGATTGAAGCTTTCTTT. Its protein is CASSQVVGRIEAFF.

On this clone itself: At one end the junction does not follow the germline gene, possibly because of a read error. This chain uses TRBV9 with TRBJ1-2, with D possibly matching TRBD1 (5 bases). Germline values: CDR1 SGDLS, CDR2 YYNGEE. This CDR3 is built from 15 residues. The CDR3 region has the DNA TGTGCCAGCAGCGTTCGACAGTCCGGTCCCTATGGCTACACTTTC. Translated: CASSVRQSGPYGYTF.

The chain uses TRBV5-1 and TRBJ2-7; D is unclear. Germline V gene sequence: CDR1 SGHRS, CDR2 YFSETQ. CDR3 length: 13 residues. With 2 bases removed from V and 2 bases from J, the gap between germline ends came to 8 bases. The chain's CDR3 is CASSFDSAYEQYF. CDR3 DNA: TGCGCCAGCAGCTTCGACTCGGCCTACGAGCAGTACTTC.

The chain is built from TRBV10-2 and TRBJ1-2, with TRBD1 as a possible D gene (5 bases). V lost 6 bases, J lost 3 bases, and 11 bases lay in between. CDR1 and CDR2 (germline): WSHSY, SAAADI. The CDR3 contains 13 residues. The chain's CDR3 is CASSIGEDYGYTF. DNA for the CDR3: TGCGCCAGCAGCATAGGGGAAGACTATGGCTACACCTTC.

The chain uses TRBV23-1 and TRBJ2-7, with D possibly TRBD1 on 6 matching bases. TRBV23-1 is an open reading frame whose function is uncertain. The CDR3 is made up of 16 amino acids. Deletions cut 0 bases from V and 2 bases from J, with 14 bases between. CDR3 sequence (DNA): TGCGCCAGCAGTCAATCGACACAGGGAATAACCTACGAGCAGTACTTC. Translation: CASSQSTQGITYEQYF.

The count of this clone is one. The chain carries TRBV14 and TRBJ1-4; 8 nucleotides align to TRBD1. The germline CDR1 and CDR2 sequences are SGHDN and FVKESK. The CDR3 consists of 14 residues. With V trimmed by 1 base and J by 8 bases, 3 bases remained unmatched. DNA of the CDR3: TGTGCCAGCAGCCAAGGGACAGGGCCCGAAAAACTGTTTTTT. Its protein is CASSQGTGPEKLFF.